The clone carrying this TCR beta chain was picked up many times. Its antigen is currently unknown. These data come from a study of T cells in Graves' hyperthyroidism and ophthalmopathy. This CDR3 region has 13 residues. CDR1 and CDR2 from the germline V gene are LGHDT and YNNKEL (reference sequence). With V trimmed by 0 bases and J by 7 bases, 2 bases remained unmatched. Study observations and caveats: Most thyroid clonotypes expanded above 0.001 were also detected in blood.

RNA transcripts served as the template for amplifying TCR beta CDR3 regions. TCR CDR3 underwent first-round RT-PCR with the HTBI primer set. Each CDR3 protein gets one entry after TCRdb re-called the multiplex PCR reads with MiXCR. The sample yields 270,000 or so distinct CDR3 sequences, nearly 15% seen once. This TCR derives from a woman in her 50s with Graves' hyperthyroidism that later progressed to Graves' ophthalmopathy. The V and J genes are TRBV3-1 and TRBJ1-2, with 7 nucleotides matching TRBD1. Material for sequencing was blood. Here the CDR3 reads CASSQDYRGGYTF. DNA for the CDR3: TGTGCCAGCAGCCAAGATTACAGGGGTGGCTACACCTTC. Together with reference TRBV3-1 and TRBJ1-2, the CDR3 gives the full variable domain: DTAVSQTPKYLVTQMGNDKSIKCEQNLGHDTMYWYKQDSKKFLKIMFSYNNKELIINETVPNRFSPKSPDKAHLNLHINSLELGDSAVYFCASSQDYRGGYTFGSGTRLTVV.